Listed here are 13 T cell receptor beta chains from one sample, sequenced in a study of blood T cell repertoires in COVID-19. Assay: immunoSEQ multiplex PCR; the TCRdb copy retains only in-frame clones and omits some. The sample records fewer than 250,000 clones, around 89% being singletons. Sequencing was carried out using peripheral blood. These receptor sequences come from a man between 65 and 80 years old with acute or convalescent COVID-19.

The genes are TRBV5-1 and TRBJ2-7; a possible D gene is TRBD1 (5 bases). The germline V gene encodes CDR1 SGHRS and CDR2 YFSETQ. The CDR3 has 14 residues. Trimming left V 4 bases short and J 5 bases short, with 16 bases between. The CDR3 coding sequence is TGCGCCAGCAGCGCACCAGGGTCATTGGACGAGCAGTACTTC. Translating gives CASSAPGSLDEQYF.

The gene calls are TRBV11-2 and TRBJ1-1; tentatively, D is TRBD1 (5 bases). Per the germline V gene, CDR1 is SGHAT and CDR2 is FQNNGV. V lost 5 bases to trimming and J lost 1 base, with 14 bases between them. CDR3 length: 15 amino acids. The CDR3 region has the DNA TGTGCCAGCAGCCCAAGTTGGGGGGGGAACACTGAAGCTTTCTTT. Translating it yields CASSPSWGGNTEAFF.

The V gene is TRBV18, the J gene TRBJ1-1, with no clear D. Germline assignment: CDR1 KGHSH and CDR2 LQKENI. Trimming took off 0 bases at V and 1 base at J, with 9 bases between the two ends. The CDR3 covers 15 residues. CDR3 region: CASSPPTRRNTEAFF. The CDR3 nucleotides read TGTGCCAGCTCACCACCGACCCGGAGGAACACTGAAGCTTTCTTT.

The CDR3 sequence is CASSLVAGGRETQYF. The CDR3 nucleotides are TGTGCCAGCAGCTTAGTGGCGGGAGGACGAGAGACCCAGTACTTC. This chain links TRBV11-1 with TRBJ2-5; 8 bases are shared with TRBD2. The germline CDR1 and CDR2 sequences are SGHAT and FQDESV (reference sequence). The V segment lost 1 base and the J segment 4 bases; nucleotides outside the gene matches: 5. The CDR3 is made up of 15 amino acids.

The chain uses TRBV2 and TRBJ1-5; D gene uncertain. The CDR3 sequence is 15 residues long. Trimming shortened V by 3 bases and J by 1 base, and 10 bases separated the two germline ends. Germline CDR1 reads SNHLY; CDR2 reads FYNNEI. CDR3 sequence: CASSDTLRSNQPQHF. The CDR3 nucleotides are TGTGCCAGCAGTGATACGTTGAGAAGCAATCAGCCCCAGCATTTT.

The chain carries TRBV29-1 and TRBJ1-2, with D possibly TRBD1 on 5 matching bases. This CDR3 is built from 12 residues. CDR1 is SQVTM, CDR2 ANQGSEA, per germline. V was cut by 4 bases and J by 6 bases, with 12 bases left in between. CDR3 region: CSVGADTDGYTF. As DNA, the CDR3 is TGCAGCGTTGGGGCGGACACTGATGGCTACACCTTC.

The V and J genes are TRBV6-2 or TRBV6-3 and TRBJ2-7; 7 nucleotides match TRBD1. CDR1 MNHEY and CDR2 SVGEGT come from the germline V gene. There are 14 residues in the CDR3. V lost 6 bases, J lost 5 bases, and 10 bases stayed unmatched. The CDR3 coding sequence is TGTGCCAGCAGCTCCCGACAGGGAAGAAACGAGCAGTACTTC. Translation: CASSSRQGRNEQYF.

A single count supports this clone. The genes are TRBV29-1 and TRBJ1-4; tentative D call: TRBD1 (6 bases). This CDR3 has 15 amino acids. Germline V gives CDR1 SQVTM, CDR2 ANQGSEA. With 2 bases removed from V and 10 bases from J, the gap between germline ends came to 20 bases. CDR3 sequence (DNA): TGCAGCGTTGAATTAATCCAGGGGATAGACGCAAAACTGTTTTTT. It specifies CSVELIQGIDAKLFF. Full variable domain (missing parts from reference TRBV29-1 and TRBJ1-4): SAVISQKPSRDICQRGTSLTIQCQVDSQVTMMFWYRQQPGQSLTLIATANQGSEATYESGFVIDKFPISRPNLTFSTLTVSNMSPEDSSIYLCSVELIQGIDAKLFFGSGTQLSVL.

The CDR3 region is CASSYGQLLEQYF. As DNA, the CDR3 is TGTGCCAGCAGTTACGGGCAGCTTCTAGAGCAGTACTTC. The chain recombines TRBV6-6 with TRBJ2-7, with D uncertain. Germline loops: CDR1 MNHNY, CDR2 SVGAGI (reference sequence). This CDR3 has 13 amino acids. V gave up 2 bases and J gave up 7 bases, with 12 bases separating them.

In its sample, this clone was seen once. The gene calls are TRBV6-6 and TRBJ1-5, with 9 bases that match TRBD1. Trimming took 5 bases from V and 6 from J; bases not matched to a gene: 5. The CDR3 has 14 amino acids. The germline gives CDR1 MNHNY, CDR2 SVGAGI (reference sequence). This CDR3 is CASSTGQGIQPQHF. The CDR3 coding sequence is TGTGCCAGCAGTACCGGACAGGGGATTCAGCCCCAGCATTTT.

This chain links TRBV6-5 with TRBJ2-7, with D possibly matching TRBD1 (6 bases). V lost 5 bases and J 1 base, leaving 12 bases between the germline ends. Looked up from germline, CDR1 is MNHEY and CDR2 is SVGAGI. CDR3 length equals 14 residues. The CDR3 nucleotides read TGTGCCAGCAGTCCGGGACAACTATCCTACGAGCAGTACTTC. Protein sequence: CASSPGQLSYEQYF.

The chain is built from TRBV7-9 and TRBJ1-4, with 7 bases lining up with TRBD1. V trimming: 5 bases; J trimming: 0 bases; junction bases outside the gene matches: 15. This CDR3 contains 19 residues. The germline V gene has CDR1 SEHNR and CDR2 FQNEAQ (reference sequence). This chain's CDR3 is CASSAHRGMRLATNEKLFF. CDR3 nucleotides: TGTGCCAGCAGCGCCCACAGGGGAATGAGACTCGCAACTAATGAAAAACTGTTTTTT.

The V call is TRBV5-1, the J call TRBJ2-5; D is perhaps TRBD2 (6 bases). CDR1 SGHRS and CDR2 YFSETQ come from the germline V gene. This CDR3 is built from 14 residues. The V end lost 7 bases, the J end lost 2 bases, and 15 bases lay between the germline ends. CDR3 loop: CASCEAGPQETQYF. The CDR3 DNA reads TGCGCCAGCTGCGAAGCGGGCCCGCAAGAGACCCAGTACTTC.